This T cell receptor (beta chain) is drawn from a study of cytomegalovirus exposure and HLA in healthy donors. Overall study results and limits: According to a later analysis, TCR clusters from the first cohort tended to co-occur in the roughly 120 validation repertoires.

V was trimmed by 4 bases and J by 5 bases, leaving 24 bases between them. This CDR3 spans 18 amino acids. CDR1 SGHTA and CDR2 FQGNSA come from the germline V gene. The sample holds one count of this clone. The antigen remains unidentified. Measured with immunoSEQ multiplex PCR; TCRdb has only the in-frame clones, and not every one. The table has roughly 60,000 clones, about 91% seen once. This sequence joins TRBV7-2 and TRBJ2-1; maybe TRBD1 (5 bases). The sample was PBMCs. This TCR was sampled from a woman aged 18-30 years in good health and CMV-seronegative. CDR3 nucleotides: TGTGCCAGCAGCTCACCACTTGACGTAGGGGTTAGTGACAATGAGCAGTTCTTC. Translated, it gives CASSSPLDVGVSDNEQFF. The variable domain in full, completed from reference TRBV7-2 and TRBJ2-1, reads GAGVSQSPSNKVTEKGKDVELRCDPISGHTALYWYRQSLGQGLEFLIYFQGNSAPDKSGLPSDRFSAERTGGSVSTLTIQRTQQEDSAVYLCASSSPLDVGVSDNEQFFGPGTRLTVL.